The 5 T cell receptor beta chains below come from one sample, sequenced in a study of Graves' ophthalmopathy and Graves' hyperthyroidism. Researchers took RNA transcripts and amplified TCR beta CDR3 regions from them. Following a first-round RT-PCR that used HTBI primers, a second-round multiplex PCR was carried out. TCRdb reprocessed the multiplex PCR reads via MiXCR and lists one record per CDR3 protein. Of about 170,000 distinct CDR3 sequences in the sample, 30% to 45% were seen once. The material sequenced was peripheral blood. The receptors here all came from a woman aged 40-49 years with Graves' ophthalmopathy.

This clonotype came up a few times. The genes are TRBV7-6 and TRBJ1-1; the D is unclear. The length of the CDR3 is 16 residues. V was trimmed by 3 bases and J by 1 base, leaving 15 bases between them. Germline V lookup: CDR1 SGHVS, CDR2 FNYEAQ. CDR3 bases: TGTGCCAGCAGCTTGGGAAACACAGTCCCGAACACTGAAGCTTTCTTT. It specifies CASSLGNTVPNTEAFF.

This chain links TRBV10-3 with TRBJ2-2, with TRBD2 matching over 13 bases. The V gene's germline CDR1 is ENHRY and CDR2 SYGVKD. This CDR3 region has 18 residues. The trim removed 5 bases at V and 3 bases at J, leaving 9 bases unmatched. The CDR3 nucleotides read TGTGCCATCAGTACGGGACTAGCGGGATCTGTTGACACCGGGGAGCTGTTTTTT. Residues: CAISTGLAGSVDTGELFF.

The chain employs TRBV7-2 and TRBJ2-2, with a tentative D call TRBD1 (6 bases). V lost 6 bases and J lost 1, with 9 bases in between. Germline-derived CDR1 and CDR2 are SGHTA and FQGNSA. The CDR3 sequence is 14 residues long. The CDR3 DNA is TGTGCCAGCAGAACGACAGGGAACACCGGGGAGCTGTTTTTT. Protein: CASRTTGNTGELFF.

A note on this clonotype: Germline is not matched at one junction end, which may reflect a read error. The CDR3 protein is CASSYMAGQGLDF. CDR3 DNA: TGTGCCAGCAGTTACATGGCAGGGCAAGGCCTTGACTTC. J is TRBJ1-2 and V is TRBV6-2 or TRBV6-3, with D possibly matching TRBD1 (5 bases). Germline V gene lookup returns CDR1 MNHEY and CDR2 SVGEGT. There are 13 residues in the CDR3.

This chain connects TRBV11-2 to TRBJ2-7; TRBD2 agrees at 11 bases. The CDR3 spans 15 residues. J gave up 4 bases and V 4 bases, and 6 bases lay outside the gene matches. In germline, CDR1 is SGHAT, CDR2 FQNNGV. The CDR3 spells CASSSRLAGSYEQYF. DNA for the CDR3: TGTGCCAGCAGCTCTAGACTAGCGGGATCTTACGAGCAGTACTTC.